This TCR beta chain was sequenced in a study of CD8 T cells in Susac syndrome. The CDR3 has 14 amino acids. The V segment lost 7 bases and the J segment 9 bases; nucleotides outside the gene matches: 12. Germline V lookup: CDR1 LNHDA, CDR2 SQIVND (reference sequence). The study's findings and limits: CD4+ T cell repertoires in Susac syndrome lacked clonal expansion.

The authors carried out high-throughput sequencing of TCR beta. They applied it to CD8+ and CD4+ T cells obtained from blood. Diagnostic criteria defined recently for definite or probable disease were met by the Susac syndrome patients. TEMRA cells underwent FACS enrichment and CD8+ and CD4+ T cells underwent negative isolation. After extraction with the RNeasy kit, roughly 0.45 to 1 ug of the RNA was reverse transcribed using random hexamers. Using its own MiXCR run on the immunoSEQ multiplex PCR reads, TCRdb lists one record per CDR3 protein. The table records a few hundred thousand distinct CDR3 sequences, about 94% of them present only once. In regard to this clonotype: Its target is not known.

The specimen sequenced was CD4+ T cells from PBMCs. The clonotype comes from a human donor with Susac syndrome. The rearrangement uses TRBV19 and TRBJ2-1; 7 bases align to TRBD2. The CDR3 nucleotides are TGTGCCAGTATGCGAGGTCAGGGCGGGAGTGAGCAGTTCTTC. It specifies CASMRGQGGSEQFF. Full variable domain (remainder filled in from reference TRBV19 and TRBJ2-1): DGGITQSPKYLFRKEGQNVTLSCEQNLNHDAMYWYRQDPGQGLRLIYYSQIVNDFQKGDIAEGYSVSREKKESFPLTVTSAQKNPTAFYLCASMRGQGGSEQFFGPGTRLTVL.